This is a list of T cell receptor beta chains from one sample in a study of T cell responses to AZD1222 COVID-19 vaccine. Produced via immunoSEQ multiplex PCR; TCRdb's table is partial and in-frame only. The sample comprises about 120,000 clones, approximately 87% of which are singletons, and more than 3% rests with the top ten. The sample here was peripheral blood, taken on day 0 of AZD1222 vaccination. Receptors were obtained from an adult in good health. Both conserved end residues are part of each CDR3. A D gene is named only where the DNA matches it firmly. A row's size may be missing; if present it is once, few, many or a size class.

V	D	J	size	CDR3	DNA
TRBV3-1/TRBV3-2	NA	TRBJ1-5	NA	CASSQEWGNQPQHF	TGTGCCAGCAGCCAAGAATGGGGGAATCAGCCCCAGCATTTT
TRBV19	NA	TRBJ2-1	NA	CASSMTAREQFF	TGTGCCAGTAGTATGACAGCCAGGGAGCAGTTCTTC
TRBV4-1	NA	TRBJ2-5	NA	CASSQDAETWSETQYF	TGCGCCAGCAGCCAAGATGCGGAAACCTGGTCGGAGACCCAGTACTTC
TRBV2	NA	TRBJ1-2	NA	CASSVEWRTENYGYTF	TGTGCCAGCAGTGTCGAGTGGCGGACGGAAAACTATGGCTACACCTTC
TRBV2	NA	TRBJ1-2	NA	CASQKDSSIGGYTF	TGTGCCAGCCAAAAGGACAGCTCGATAGGCGGCTACACCTTC
TRBV7-3	TRBD1	TRBJ1-6	NA	CASSQGQGNSPLHF	TGTGCCAGCAGCCAGGGACAGGGAAATTCACCCCTCCACTTT
TRBV7-8	TRBD2	TRBJ2-5	NA	CASSLAPSGAQETQYF	TGTGCCAGCAGCTTAGCCCCAAGCGGGGCGCAAGAGACCCAGTACTTC
TRBV7-2	NA	TRBJ1-5	NA	CASSLIDQPQHF	TGTGCCAGCAGCTTAATAGATCAGCCCCAGCATTTT
TRBV5-6	NA	TRBJ1-1	NA	CASSFRGAGNTEAFF	TGTGCCAGCAGCTTCCGGGGGGCCGGTAACACTGAAGCTTTCTTT
TRBV10-3	TRBD2	TRBJ2-3	NA	CATTGAAGGPDTQYF	TGTGCCACCACTGGAGCGGCGGGGGGGCCAGATACGCAGTATTTT
TRBV29-1	TRBD1	TRBJ1-4	NA	CSAGQAANEKLFF	TGCAGCGCCGGACAGGCAGCTAATGAAAAACTGTTTTTT
TRBV11-2	NA	TRBJ1-1	NA	CASSSSDRNTEAFF	TGTGCCAGCAGCTCTTCGGACAGGAACACTGAAGCTTTCTTT
TRBV5-1	NA	TRBJ1-2	NA	CASSSGGGYTF	TGCGCCAGCAGCTCCGGGGGGGGCTACACCTTC
TRBV3-1/TRBV3-2	TRBD1	TRBJ1-2	NA	CASSQAGTGYTYGYTF	TGTGCCAGCAGCCAAGCGGGGACAGGTTATACTTATGGCTACACCTTC
TRBV6-2/TRBV6-3	NA	TRBJ1-1	few	CASSYLGAEAFF	TGTGCCAGCAGTTACCTGGGAGCCGAAGCTTTCTTT
TRBV12-3/TRBV12-4	TRBD1	TRBJ1-5	NA	CASRQTGGKPQHF	TGTGCCAGCAGACAGACAGGGGGCAAGCCCCAGCATTTT
TRBV7-2	TRBD2	TRBJ2-1	NA	CASSSGTSGAGAEQFF	TGTGCCAGCAGCTCAGGGACTAGCGGGGCTGGGGCTGAGCAGTTCTTC